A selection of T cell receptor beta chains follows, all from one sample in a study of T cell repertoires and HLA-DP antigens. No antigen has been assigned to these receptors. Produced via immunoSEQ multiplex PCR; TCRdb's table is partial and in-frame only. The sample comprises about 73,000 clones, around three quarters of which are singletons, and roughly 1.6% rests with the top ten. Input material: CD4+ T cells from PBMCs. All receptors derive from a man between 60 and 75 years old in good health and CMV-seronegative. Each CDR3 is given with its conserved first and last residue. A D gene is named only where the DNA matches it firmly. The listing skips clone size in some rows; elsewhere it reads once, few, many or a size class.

cdr3_aa: CASVTVSSTGELFF
cdr3_nt: TGTGCCAGCGTCACAGTTTCTTCCACCGGGGAGCTGTTTTTT
v_call: TRBV6-1
d_call: -
j_call: TRBJ2-2
cdr3_length: 14
clone_size: -

cdr3_aa: CASGNRPATNEKLFF
cdr3_nt: TGTGCCAGCGGCAACCGTCCTGCAACTAATGAAAAACTGTTTTTT
v_call: TRBV21-1
d_call: -
j_call: TRBJ1-4
cdr3_length: 15
clone_size: -

cdr3_aa: CAISPTGVYSNQPQHF
cdr3_nt: TGTGCCATCAGTCCAACAGGGGTCTATAGCAATCAGCCCCAGCATTTT
v_call: TRBV10-3
d_call: TRBD1
j_call: TRBJ1-5
cdr3_length: 16
clone_size: -

cdr3_aa: CASSLGGAEDTQYF
cdr3_nt: TGTGCCAGCAGCCTCGGGGGGGCAGAGGATACGCAGTATTTT
v_call: TRBV7-9
d_call: TRBD2
j_call: TRBJ2-3
cdr3_length: 14
clone_size: -

cdr3_aa: CASSTGREQETQYF
cdr3_nt: TGTGCCAGCTCTACCGGGCGGGAGCAAGAGACCCAGTACTTC
v_call: TRBV18
d_call: TRBD2
j_call: TRBJ2-5
cdr3_length: 14
clone_size: -

cdr3_aa: CASSVAGRTNEKLFF
cdr3_nt: TGTGCCAGCAGCGTAGCAGGGCGAACTAATGAAAAACTGTTTTTT
v_call: TRBV9
d_call: -
j_call: TRBJ1-4
cdr3_length: 15
clone_size: many

cdr3_aa: CASSLVQGYNEQFF
cdr3_nt: TGTGCCAGCAGCTTAGTTCAGGGCTACAATGAGCAGTTCTTC
v_call: TRBV7-2
d_call: -
j_call: TRBJ2-1
cdr3_length: 14
clone_size: -

cdr3_aa: CASSLSGGSYNEQFF
cdr3_nt: TGTGCCAGCAGCCTTTCGGGGGGCTCCTACAATGAGCAGTTCTTC
v_call: TRBV7-3
d_call: TRBD2
j_call: TRBJ2-1
cdr3_length: 15
clone_size: -

cdr3_aa: CASSPKGGANQPQHF
cdr3_nt: TGTGCCAGCAGCCCCAAGGGGGGCGCAAATCAGCCCCAGCATTTT
v_call: TRBV7-2
d_call: -
j_call: TRBJ1-5
cdr3_length: 15
clone_size: -

cdr3_aa: CASSPEDRGKETQYF
cdr3_nt: TGTGCCAGCAGCCCGGAGGACAGGGGTAAGGAGACCCAGTACTTC
v_call: TRBV7-6
d_call: TRBD1
j_call: TRBJ2-5
cdr3_length: 15
clone_size: -

cdr3_aa: CASSQVTRDSPLHF
cdr3_nt: TGCGCCAGCAGCCAAGTGACGCGGGACTCACCCCTCCACTTT
v_call: TRBV4-3
d_call: -
j_call: TRBJ1-6
cdr3_length: 14
clone_size: -

cdr3_aa: CASSARLAGASNEQFF
cdr3_nt: TGTGCCAGCAGCGCCCGACTAGCGGGGGCCTCAAATGAGCAGTTCTTC
v_call: TRBV9
d_call: TRBD2
j_call: TRBJ2-1
cdr3_length: 16
clone_size: -

cdr3_aa: CASGHPGANEKLFF
cdr3_nt: TGTGCCAGCGGACACCCGGGGGCTAATGAAAAACTGTTTTTT
v_call: TRBV6-1
d_call: -
j_call: TRBJ1-4
cdr3_length: 14
clone_size: -

cdr3_aa: CASSLRTSGGETQYF
cdr3_nt: TGTGCCAGCAGCCTGCGGACTAGCGGGGGGGAGACCCAGTACTTC
v_call: TRBV5-7
d_call: TRBD2
j_call: TRBJ2-5
cdr3_length: 15
clone_size: -

cdr3_aa: CASSSGMFSGGQSYNEQFF
cdr3_nt: TGTGCCAGCAGCTCCGGAATGTTTAGCGGGGGCCAATCCTACAATGAGCAGTTCTTC
v_call: TRBV5-4
d_call: TRBD2
j_call: TRBJ2-1
cdr3_length: 19
clone_size: -

cdr3_aa: CASSSVREAGAGELFF
cdr3_nt: TGTGCCAGCAGTTCTGTCCGGGAGGCAGGGGCCGGGGAGCTGTTTTTT
v_call: TRBV6-5
d_call: -
j_call: TRBJ2-2
cdr3_length: 16
clone_size: -

cdr3_aa: CATDSGGPSYTF
cdr3_nt: TGTGCCACTGATTCAGGGGGCCCGTCCTACACCTTC
v_call: TRBV28
d_call: TRBD1
j_call: TRBJ1-2
cdr3_length: 12
clone_size: many

cdr3_aa: CASTSGQFNYNSPLHF
cdr3_nt: TGTGCCAGTACCTCGGGACAGTTTAACTATAATTCACCCCTCCACTTT
v_call: TRBV19
d_call: TRBD1
j_call: TRBJ1-6
cdr3_length: 16
clone_size: once

cdr3_aa: CASSVTDSSGNTIYF
cdr3_nt: TGTGCCAGCAGTGTCACCGACAGCTCTGGAAACACCATATATTTT
v_call: TRBV2
d_call: -
j_call: TRBJ1-3
cdr3_length: 15
clone_size: -

cdr3_aa: CASSQSAGQRLYGYTF
cdr3_nt: TGTGCCAGCAGCCAGTCTGCGGGACAAAGGCTCTATGGCTACACCTTC
v_call: TRBV4-2
d_call: -
j_call: TRBJ1-2
cdr3_length: 16
clone_size: -

cdr3_aa: CASRQVEGARGYTF
cdr3_nt: TGCGCCAGCCGCCAGGTGGAGGGGGCACGAGGCTACACCTTC
v_call: TRBV5-1
d_call: TRBD1
j_call: TRBJ1-2
cdr3_length: 14
clone_size: once

cdr3_aa: CASSLAGPGGIQPQHF
cdr3_nt: TGTGCCAGCAGCTTAGCGGGTCCGGGGGGAATTCAGCCCCAGCATTTT
v_call: TRBV7-2
d_call: -
j_call: TRBJ1-5
cdr3_length: 16
clone_size: few

cdr3_aa: CASSLAGQPQHF
cdr3_nt: TGTGCCAGCAGCTTAGCAGGACAGCCCCAGCATTTT
v_call: TRBV7-2
d_call: -
j_call: TRBJ1-5
cdr3_length: 12
clone_size: -

cdr3_aa: CASSLGQVSSGNTIYF
cdr3_nt: TGTGCCAGCAGTTTAGGACAGGTCAGCTCTGGAAACACCATATATTTT
v_call: TRBV28
d_call: TRBD1
j_call: TRBJ1-3
cdr3_length: 16
clone_size: -